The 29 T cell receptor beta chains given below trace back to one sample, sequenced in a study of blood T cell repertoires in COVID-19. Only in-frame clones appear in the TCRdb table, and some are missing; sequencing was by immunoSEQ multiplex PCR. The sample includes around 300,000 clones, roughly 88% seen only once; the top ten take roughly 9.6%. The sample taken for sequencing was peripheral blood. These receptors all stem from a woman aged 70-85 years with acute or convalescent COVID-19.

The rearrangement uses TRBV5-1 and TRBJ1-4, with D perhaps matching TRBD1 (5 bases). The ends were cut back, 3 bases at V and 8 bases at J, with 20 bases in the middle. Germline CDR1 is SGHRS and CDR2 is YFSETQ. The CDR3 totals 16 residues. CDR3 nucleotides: TGCGCCAGCAGCTCCCACCCTGACAGCCCACCAGAAAAACTGTTTTTT. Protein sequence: CASSSHPDSPPEKLFF.

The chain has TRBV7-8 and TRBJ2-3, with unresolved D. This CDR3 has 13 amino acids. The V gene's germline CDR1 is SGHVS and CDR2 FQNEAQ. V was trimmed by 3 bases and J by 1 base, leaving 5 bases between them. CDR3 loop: CASSFSGTDTQYF. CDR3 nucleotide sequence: TGTGCCAGCAGCTTCAGCGGCACAGATACGCAGTATTTT.

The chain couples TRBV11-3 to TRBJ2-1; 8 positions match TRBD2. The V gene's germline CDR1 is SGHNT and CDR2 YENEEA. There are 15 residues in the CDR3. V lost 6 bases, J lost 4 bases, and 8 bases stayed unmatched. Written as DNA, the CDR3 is TGTGCCAGCAGTTCTCGCCGGGGGGGGTACAATGAGCAGTTCTTC. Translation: CASSSRRGGYNEQFF. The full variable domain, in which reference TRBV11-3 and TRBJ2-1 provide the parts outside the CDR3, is EAGVVQSPRYKIIEKKQPVAFWCNPISGHNTLYWYLQNLGQGPELLIRYENEEAVDDSQLPKDRFSAERLKGVDSTLKIQPAELGDSAVYLCASSSRRGGYNEQFFGPGTRLTVL.

The CDR3 nucleotides read TGTGCCAGCAGCCAAGATACGGGATTCAATCAGCCCCAGCATTTT. It translates to CASSQDTGFNQPQHF. This chain connects TRBV3-1 (or the pseudogene TRBV3-2) to TRBJ1-5, with D unclear. Germline lookup yields CDR1 LGHDT and CDR2 YNNKEL (reference sequence). CDR3 size: 15 residues. V lost 0 bases and J lost 3, with 9 bases in between.

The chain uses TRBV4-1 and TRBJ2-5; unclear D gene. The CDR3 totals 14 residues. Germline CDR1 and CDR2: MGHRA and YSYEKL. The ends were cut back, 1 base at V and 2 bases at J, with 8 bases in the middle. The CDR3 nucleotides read TGCGCCAGCAGCCAAGCCAACCAGCAAGAGACCCAGTACTTC. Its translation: CASSQANQQETQYF.

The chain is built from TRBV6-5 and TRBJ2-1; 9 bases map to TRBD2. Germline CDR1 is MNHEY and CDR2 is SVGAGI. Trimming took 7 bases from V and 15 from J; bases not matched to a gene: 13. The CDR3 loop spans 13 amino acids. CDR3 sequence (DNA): TGTGCCAGCAAACCGGGACTAGCTTTTGGAATGTTCTTC. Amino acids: CASKPGLAFGMFF.

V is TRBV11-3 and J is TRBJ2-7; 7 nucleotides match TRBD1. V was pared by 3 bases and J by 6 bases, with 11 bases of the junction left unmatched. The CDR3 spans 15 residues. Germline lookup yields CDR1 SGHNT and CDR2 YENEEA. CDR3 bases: TGTGCCAGCAGCTTTGGGGGACAGTTCCCTGGCGAGCAGTACTTC. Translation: CASSFGGQFPGEQYF.

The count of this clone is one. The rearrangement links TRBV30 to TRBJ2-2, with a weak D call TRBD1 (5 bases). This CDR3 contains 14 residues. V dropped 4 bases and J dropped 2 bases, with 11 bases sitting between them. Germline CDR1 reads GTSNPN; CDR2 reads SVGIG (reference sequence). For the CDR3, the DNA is TGTGCCTGGATCCCCAGGGCTAACACCGGGGAGCTGTTTTTT. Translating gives CAWIPRANTGELFF.

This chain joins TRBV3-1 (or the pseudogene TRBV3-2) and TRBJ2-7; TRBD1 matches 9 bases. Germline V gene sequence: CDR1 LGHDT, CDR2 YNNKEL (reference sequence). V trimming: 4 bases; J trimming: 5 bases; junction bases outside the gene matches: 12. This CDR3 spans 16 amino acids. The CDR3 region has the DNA TGTGCCAGCAGCCCTTCGGGACAGGGTAAAGCCCACGAGCAGTACTTC. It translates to CASSPSGQGKAHEQYF.

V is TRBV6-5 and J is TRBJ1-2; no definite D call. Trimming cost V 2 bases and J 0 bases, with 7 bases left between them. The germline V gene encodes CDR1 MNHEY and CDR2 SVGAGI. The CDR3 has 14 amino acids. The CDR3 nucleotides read TGTGCCAGCAGTTACCCCAGTACTAACTATGGCTACACCTTC. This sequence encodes CASSYPSTNYGYTF.

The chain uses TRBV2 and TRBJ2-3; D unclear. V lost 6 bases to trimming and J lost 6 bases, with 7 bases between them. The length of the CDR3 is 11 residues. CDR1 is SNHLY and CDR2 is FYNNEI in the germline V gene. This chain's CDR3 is CASRKEDTQYF. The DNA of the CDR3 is TGTGCCAGCAGGAAGGAGGATACGCAGTATTTT.

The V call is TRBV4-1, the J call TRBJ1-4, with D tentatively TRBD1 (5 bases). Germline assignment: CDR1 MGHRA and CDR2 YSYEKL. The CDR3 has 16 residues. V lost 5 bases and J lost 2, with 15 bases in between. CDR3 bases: TGCGCCAGCAGCGACGCAGGGAGGAAGACTAATGAAAAACTGTTTTTT. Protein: CASSDAGRKTNEKLFF.

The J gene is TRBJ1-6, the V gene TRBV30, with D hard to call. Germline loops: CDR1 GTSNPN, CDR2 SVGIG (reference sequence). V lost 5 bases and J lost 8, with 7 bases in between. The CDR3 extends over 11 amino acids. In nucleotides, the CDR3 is TGTGCCTGGCTATTGGATTCACCCCTCCACTTT. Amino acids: CAWLLDSPLHF.

This chain's CDR3 is CASSEQGKSYNSPLHF. CDR3 DNA sequence: TGTGCCAGCAGCGAGCAGGGGAAGTCCTATAATTCACCCCTCCACTTT. The chain carries TRBV11-3 and TRBJ1-6; weak D call: TRBD1 (6 bases). Germline V lookup: CDR1 SGHNT, CDR2 YENEEA. Trimming took 5 bases from V and 1 from J, leaving 12 bases between them. This CDR3 is 16 amino acids long.

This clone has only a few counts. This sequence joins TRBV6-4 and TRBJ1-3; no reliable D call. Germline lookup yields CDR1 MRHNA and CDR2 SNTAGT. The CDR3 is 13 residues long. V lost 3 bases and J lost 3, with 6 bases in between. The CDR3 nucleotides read TGTGCCAGCAGTGAAAACTTTGGAAACACCATATATTTT. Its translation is CASSENFGNTIYF.

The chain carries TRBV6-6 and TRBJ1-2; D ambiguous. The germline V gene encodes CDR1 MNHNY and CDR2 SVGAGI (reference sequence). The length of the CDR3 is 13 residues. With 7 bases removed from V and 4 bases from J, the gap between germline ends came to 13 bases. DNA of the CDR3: TGTGCCAGCACGGAGGGCACCTTCTATGGCTACACCTTC. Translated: CASTEGTFYGYTF.

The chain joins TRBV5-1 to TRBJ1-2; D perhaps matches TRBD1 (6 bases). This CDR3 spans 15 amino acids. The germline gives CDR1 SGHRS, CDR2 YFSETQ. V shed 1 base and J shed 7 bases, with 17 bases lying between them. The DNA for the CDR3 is TGCGCCAGCAGCTTGTACGCAGGGGCGGAATCTGGCTACACCTTC. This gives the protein CASSLYAGAESGYTF.

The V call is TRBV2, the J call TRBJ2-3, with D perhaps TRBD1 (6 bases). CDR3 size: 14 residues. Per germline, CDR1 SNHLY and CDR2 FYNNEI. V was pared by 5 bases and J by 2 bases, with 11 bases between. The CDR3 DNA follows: TGTGCCAGCAGTACTGACAGGAACACAGATACGCAGTATTTT. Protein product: CASSTDRNTDTQYF.

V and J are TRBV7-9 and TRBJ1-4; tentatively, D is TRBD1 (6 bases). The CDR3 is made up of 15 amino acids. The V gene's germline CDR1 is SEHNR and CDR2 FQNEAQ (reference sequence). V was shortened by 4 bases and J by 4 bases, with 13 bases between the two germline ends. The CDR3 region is CASSSGGRSNEKLFF. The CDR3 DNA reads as TGTGCCAGCAGCTCGGGGGGCCGTAGTAATGAAAAACTGTTTTTT.

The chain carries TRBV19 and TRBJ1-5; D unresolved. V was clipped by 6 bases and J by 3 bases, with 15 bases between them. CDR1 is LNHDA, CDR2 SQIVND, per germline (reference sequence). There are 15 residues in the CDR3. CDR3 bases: TGTGCCAGTAGCGGTAACCAGGTTTTCAATCAGCCCCAGCATTTT. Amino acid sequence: CASSGNQVFNQPQHF.

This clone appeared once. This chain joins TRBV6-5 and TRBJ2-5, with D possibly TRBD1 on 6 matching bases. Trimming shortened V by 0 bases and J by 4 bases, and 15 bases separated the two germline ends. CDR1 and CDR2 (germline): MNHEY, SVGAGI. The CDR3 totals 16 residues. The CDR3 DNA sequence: TGTGCCAGCAGTTACTCAGGGGGAGTGGTTGGAGAGACCCAGTACTTC. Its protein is CASSYSGGVVGETQYF.

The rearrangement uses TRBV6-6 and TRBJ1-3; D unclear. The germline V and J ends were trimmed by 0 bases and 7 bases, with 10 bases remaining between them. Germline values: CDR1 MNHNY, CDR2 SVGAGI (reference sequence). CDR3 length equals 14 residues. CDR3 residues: CASSYSSTGNTIYF. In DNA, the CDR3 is TGTGCCAGCAGTTACTCGAGCACGGGGAACACCATATATTTT.

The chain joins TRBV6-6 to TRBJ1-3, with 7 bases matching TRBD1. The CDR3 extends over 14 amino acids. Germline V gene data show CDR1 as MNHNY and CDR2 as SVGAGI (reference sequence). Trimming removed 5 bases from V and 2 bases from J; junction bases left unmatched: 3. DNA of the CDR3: TGTGCCAGCAGTCCCGGGACAGCTGGAAACACCATATATTTT. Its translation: CASSPGTAGNTIYF.

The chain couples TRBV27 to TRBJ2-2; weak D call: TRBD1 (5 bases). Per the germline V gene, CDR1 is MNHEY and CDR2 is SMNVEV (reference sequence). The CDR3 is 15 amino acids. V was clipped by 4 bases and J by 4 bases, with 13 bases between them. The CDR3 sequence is CASSWGRPGTGELFF. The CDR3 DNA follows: TGTGCCAGCAGTTGGGGCAGGCCGGGCACCGGGGAGCTGTTTTTT.

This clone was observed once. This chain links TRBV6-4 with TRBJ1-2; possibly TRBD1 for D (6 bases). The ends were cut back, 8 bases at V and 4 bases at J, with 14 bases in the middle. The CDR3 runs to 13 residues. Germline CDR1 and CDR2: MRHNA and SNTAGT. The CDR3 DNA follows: TGTGCCAGCGGACGACAGGAGTCCTATGGCTACACCTTC. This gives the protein CASGRQESYGYTF.

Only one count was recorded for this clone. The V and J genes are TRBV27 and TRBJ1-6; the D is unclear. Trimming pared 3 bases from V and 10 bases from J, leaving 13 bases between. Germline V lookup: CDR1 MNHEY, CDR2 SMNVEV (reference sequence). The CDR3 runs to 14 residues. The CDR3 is CASSFAGSRSPLHF. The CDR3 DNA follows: TGTGCCAGCAGTTTTGCCGGGAGCCGATCACCCCTCCACTTT.

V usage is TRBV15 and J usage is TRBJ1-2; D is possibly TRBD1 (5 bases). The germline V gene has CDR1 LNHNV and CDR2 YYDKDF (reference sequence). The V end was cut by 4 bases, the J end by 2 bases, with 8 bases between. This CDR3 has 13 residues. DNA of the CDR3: TGTGCCACCAGCAATTCAGGGAACTATGGCTACACCTTC. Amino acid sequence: CATSNSGNYGYTF. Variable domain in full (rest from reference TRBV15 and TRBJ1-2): DAMVIQNPRYQVTQFGKPVTLSCSQTLNHNVMYWYQQKSSQAPKLLFHYYDKDFNNEADTPDNFQSRRPNTSFCFLDIRSPGLGDTAMYLCATSNSGNYGYTFGSGTRLTVV.

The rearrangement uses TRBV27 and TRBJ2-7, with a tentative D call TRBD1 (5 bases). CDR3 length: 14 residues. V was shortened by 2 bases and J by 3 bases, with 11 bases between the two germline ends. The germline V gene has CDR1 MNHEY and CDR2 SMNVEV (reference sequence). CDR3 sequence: CASSLGAPDYEQYF. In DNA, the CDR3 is TGTGCCAGCAGTTTAGGGGCACCAGACTACGAGCAGTACTTC.

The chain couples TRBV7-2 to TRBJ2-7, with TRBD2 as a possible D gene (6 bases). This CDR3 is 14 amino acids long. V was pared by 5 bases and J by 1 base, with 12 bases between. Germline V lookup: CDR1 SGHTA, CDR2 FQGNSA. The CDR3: CASSIRDSSYEQYF. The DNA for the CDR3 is TGTGCCAGCAGCATCCGGGACTCTTCCTACGAGCAGTACTTC.